Listed here are 28 T cell receptor beta chains from one sample, sequenced in a study of CD8 T cells in ankylosing spondylitis. MiXCR, applied by TCRdb to the 5' RACE reads, yields one record per CDR3 protein. The table includes 30,000 to 45,000 distinct CDR3 sequences, about 11% detected once. The sample taken for sequencing was synovial fluid, either unsorted or a sorted T cell fraction (not recorded which). The receptors derive from a male donor with ankylosing spondylitis.

This clonotype was detected ten times or more. The chain is built from TRBV9 and TRBJ2-3; D is unclear. Trimming took off 0 bases at V and 0 bases at J, with 8 bases between the two ends. Germline lookup yields CDR1 SGDLS and CDR2 YYNGEE. The CDR3 contains 15 residues. CDR3 amino acids: CASSVVPSSTDTQYF. The DNA of the CDR3 is TGTGCCAGCAGCGTAGTCCCCTCTAGCACAGATACGCAGTATTTT.

In its sample, this clonotype was seen a few times. A much larger clone differs by one base, so this may be a read error. The rearrangement joins TRBV28 to TRBJ2-3, with 9 bases matching TRBD1. Germline V gene lookup returns CDR1 MDHEN and CDR2 SYDVKM. CDR3 length equals 16 residues. The junction had 13 bases not matched to a gene; V was cut back by 7 bases and J by 5 bases. CDR3 amino acids: CASNKYRDRVGDTQYF. The CDR3 coding sequence is TGTGCCAGCAATAAATACCGGGACAGGGTTGGAGATACGCAGTATTTT.

CDR3 in amino acids: CASRSFLAADNEQFF. The CDR3 DNA follows: TGTGCCAGCAGGTCCTTCCTAGCGGCCGACAATGAGCAGTTCTTC. This chain connects TRBV3-1 to TRBJ2-1, with TRBD2 identical over 7 bases. CDR3 size: 15 residues. V was pared by 6 bases and J by 5 bases, with 10 bases of the junction left unmatched. Germline values: CDR1 LGHDT, CDR2 YNNKEL (reference sequence).

The CDR3 loop is CASNHRGFTGELFF. In DNA, the CDR3 is TGTGCCAGCAACCACAGGGGATTCACCGGGGAGCTGTTTTTT. This rearrangement joins TRBV7-8 to TRBJ2-2; 7 bases fit TRBD1. The J segment lost 4 bases and the V segment lost 7 bases, leaving 6 bases of the junction unmatched. This CDR3 is built from 14 residues. Per germline, CDR1 SGHVS and CDR2 FQNEAQ.

The genes are TRBV7-8 and TRBJ1-1, with 8 bases lining up with TRBD1. CDR3 length: 13 amino acids. Unmatched junction bases numbered 5, after V lost 1 base and J lost 10 bases. Looked up from germline, CDR1 is SGHVS and CDR2 is FQNEAQ. CDR3 sequence reads: CASSLGEGTGAFF. DNA of the CDR3: TGTGCCAGCAGCTTAGGAGAGGGGACAGGAGCTTTCTTT.

This clonotype has ten or more counts. The V and J genes are TRBV29-1 and TRBJ2-2; tentative D call: TRBD1 (5 bases). The CDR3 spans 14 residues. Germline loops: CDR1 SQVTM, CDR2 ANQGSEA. V gave up 7 bases and J gave up 1 base, with 13 bases separating them. The CDR3 nucleotides are TGCAGCGGACGCGGCCAGGGGAACACCGGGGAGCTGTTTTTT. This encodes CSGRGQGNTGELFF.

This clonotype is large by share. The chain uses TRBV7-6 and TRBJ1-1; no firm D call. V was pared by 3 bases and J by 4 bases, with 15 bases between. The germline V gene encodes CDR1 SGHVS and CDR2 FNYEAQ. The CDR3 extends over 15 amino acids. The CDR3: CASSLSRNTRTEAFF. The CDR3 DNA reads TGTGCCAGCAGCTTGAGTAGGAATACTCGCACTGAAGCTTTCTTT.

This clonotype was seen a handful of times. This chain links TRBV4-2 with TRBJ2-1, with 8 bases that match TRBD2. The CDR3 spans 17 residues. Germline values: CDR1 LGHNA, CDR2 YNFKEQ. Trimming took 4 bases from V and 6 from J; bases not matched to a gene: 14. The CDR3 DNA sequence: TGTGCCAGCAGCCGAGAGGAGGGGCCTCGGGGGGGCAATGAGCAGTTCTTC. It specifies CASSREEGPRGGNEQFF.

The chain recombines TRBV12-3 or TRBV12-4 with TRBJ1-6; possible D gene TRBD1, 6 bases. Deletions cut 4 bases from V and 7 bases from J, with 17 bases between. The length of the CDR3 is 16 residues. The CDR3 sequence: CASSYLRGARNSPLHF. The CDR3 DNA reads TGTGCCAGCAGTTACTTGCGGGGGGCGAGGAATTCACCCCTCCACTTT.

The V and J genes are TRBV6-4 and TRBJ2-7; 12 nucleotides agree with TRBD1. Germline CDR1 and CDR2: MRHNA and SNTAGT. V lost 6 bases to trimming and J lost 7 bases; unmatched junction nucleotides: 7. The CDR3 runs to 14 residues. The CDR3 sequence is CASSAGTGGGEQYF. In nucleotides, the CDR3 is TGTGCCAGCAGCGCCGGGACAGGGGGCGGTGAGCAGTACTTC.

This chain joins TRBV24-1 and TRBJ2-7; D ambiguous. CDR1 is KGHDR, CDR2 SFDVKD, per germline. CDR3 length equals 11 residues. The ends were cut back, 9 bases at V and 2 bases at J, with 7 bases in the middle. CDR3 loop: CATEPPYEQYF. The CDR3 region has the DNA TGTGCCACCGAGCCACCCTACGAGCAGTACTTC.

The V call is TRBV24-1, the J call TRBJ2-3; D not certain. The CDR3 is 15 residues long. CDR1 and CDR2 (germline): KGHDR, SFDVKD. V was shortened by 4 bases and J by 0 bases, with 10 bases between the two germline ends. CDR3 in amino acids: CATSEHHVSTDTQYF. The CDR3 DNA is TGTGCCACCAGTGAGCATCACGTTAGCACAGATACGCAGTATTTT.

V usage is TRBV6-1 and J usage is TRBJ1-5; no firm D call. The germline CDR1 and CDR2 sequences are MNHNS and SASEGT. The CDR3 sequence is 14 residues long. V was trimmed by 8 bases and J by 7 bases, leaving 18 bases between them. CDR3 amino acids: CASRTLSGGQPQHF. The CDR3 nucleotides read TGTGCCAGCCGAACCCTCTCGGGCGGGCAGCCCCAGCATTTT.

Ten or more counts support this clonotype. J is TRBJ2-7 and V is TRBV4-3; perhaps TRBD2 as D (6 bases). V gave up 0 bases and J gave up 4 bases, with 16 bases separating them. Germline CDR1 reads LGHNA; CDR2 reads YSLEER. This CDR3 comprises 16 residues. This CDR3 reads CASSQDRASESYEQYF. The CDR3, as DNA: TGCGCCAGCAGCCAAGACCGGGCTAGCGAAAGTTACGAGCAGTACTTC.

The gene calls are TRBV5-1 and TRBJ1-2, with D unresolved. The CDR3 consists of 13 residues. CDR1 is SGHRS, CDR2 YFSETQ, per germline. V lost 2 bases, J lost 2 bases, and 7 bases lay in between. The CDR3 region is CASSFAGNYGYTF. CDR3 coding DNA: TGCGCCAGCAGCTTCGCAGGAAACTATGGCTACACCTTC.

The V and J genes are TRBV2 and TRBJ1-6, with D tentatively TRBD1 (5 bases). Trimming removed 3 bases at V and 8 bases at J, with 8 bases between. Germline lookup yields CDR1 SNHLY and CDR2 FYNNEI. CDR3 length: 13 amino acids. The CDR3, as DNA: TGTGCCAGCAGTGATGGGGGGGATTCACCCCTCCACTTT. This gives the protein CASSDGGDSPLHF. Filled out from reference TRBV2 and TRBJ1-6, the complete variable domain reads EPEVTQTPSHQVTQMGQEVILRCVPISNHLYFYWYRQILGQKVEFLVSFYNNEISEKSEIFDDQFSVERPDGSNFTLKIRSTKLEDSAMYFCASSDGGDSPLHFGNGTRLTVT.

This clonotype was picked up a small number of times. The chain links TRBV6-1 to TRBJ2-2, with 7 bases matching TRBD1. Germline V lookup: CDR1 MNHNS, CDR2 SASEGT. The V gene end was trimmed by 10 bases and the J gene end by 4 bases; junction bases not matched to a gene: 12. The CDR3 totals 15 residues. The CDR3 here is CATDASGTATGELFF. CDR3 sequence (DNA): TGTGCCACGGACGCCTCCGGGACAGCCACCGGGGAGCTGTTTTTT.

This chain links TRBV12-3 or TRBV12-4 with TRBJ2-7, with a possible D match to TRBD2 (6 bases). CDR3 length equals 14 residues. V shed 1 base and J shed 3 bases, with 10 bases lying between them. The CDR3 nucleotides are TGTGCCAGCAGTTTAGGAGGGGACTTCTACGAGCAGTACTTC. This encodes CASSLGGDFYEQYF.

This clonotype was counted ten times or more. The V call is TRBV19, the J call TRBJ2-1, with 13 bases matching TRBD2. This CDR3 is built from 15 residues. V was clipped by 8 bases and J by 5 bases; unmatched bases: 6. Per germline, CDR1 LNHDA and CDR2 SQIVND (reference sequence). The CDR3 protein is CASSAGTSGNNEQFF. In DNA form, the CDR3 reads TGTGCCAGTTCAGCCGGGACTAGCGGGAACAATGAGCAGTTCTTC.

In its sample, this clonotype was seen a few times. The chain is built from TRBV5-1 and TRBJ2-3, with TRBD2 matching 8 bases. Trimming removed 1 base from V and 1 base from J; junction bases left unmatched: 5. This CDR3 region has 16 residues. Germline V gene data show CDR1 as SGHRS and CDR2 as YFSETQ. The CDR3 is CASSLYGRAGTDTQYF. As DNA, the CDR3 is TGCGCCAGCAGCTTGTACGGGAGGGCGGGCACAGATACGCAGTATTTT.

The chain has TRBV6-2 or TRBV6-3 and TRBJ1-5; 7 bases line up with TRBD1. The germline gives CDR1 MNHEY, CDR2 SVGEGT. V shed 6 bases, J shed 6 bases, and the junction held 8 bases outside the gene matches. This CDR3 is 14 amino acids long. The CDR3 DNA reads TGTGCCAGCAGCGGAGGACAGGATTCTCAGCCCCAGCATTTT. Protein: CASSGGQDSQPQHF.

The chain joins TRBV6-1 to TRBJ2-7, with TRBD2 matching over 12 bases. With V trimmed by 6 bases and J by 7 bases, 7 bases remained unmatched. CDR3 length: 14 amino acids. In germline, CDR1 is MNHNS, CDR2 SASEGT. Here the CDR3 DNA reads TGTGCCAGCAGCACTAGCGGGAGGTACCAGGAGCAGTACTTC. It translates to CASSTSGRYQEQYF.

In its sample, this clonotype was seen once. This chain links TRBV6-1 with TRBJ1-1, with D maybe TRBD1 (6 bases). The CDR3 has 15 residues. Germline V gives CDR1 MNHNS, CDR2 SASEGT. V lost 4 bases and J lost 4, with 16 bases in between. CDR3 nucleotides: TGTGCCAGCAGTGGGGGTTTCGGGGGCACCACTGAAGCTTTCTTT. Protein: CASSGGFGGTTEAFF.

This rearrangement joins TRBV18 to TRBJ2-1, with 10 positions matching TRBD2. This CDR3 comprises 17 residues. Germline CDR1 KGHSH, CDR2 LQKENI. V lost 2 bases, J lost 7 bases, and 11 bases stayed unmatched. The DNA for the CDR3 is TGTGCCAGCTCACCAAATCGAGCGGGAGGGAGTGGAAATGAGCAGTTCTTC. It codes for CASSPNRAGGSGNEQFF.

The rearrangement links TRBV30 to TRBJ2-3; D ambiguous. V was trimmed by 4 bases and J by 5 bases, leaving 13 bases between them. This CDR3 has 13 amino acids. Germline V CDR1 and CDR2: GTSNPN, SVGIG (reference sequence). CDR3 residues: CAWNFGSLDTQYF. DNA of the CDR3: TGTGCCTGGAACTTCGGAAGCCTAGATACGCAGTATTTT.

V gene TRBV9 combines with J gene TRBJ1-3; D ambiguous. Germline CDR1 reads SGDLS; CDR2 reads YYNGEE. Trimming removed 0 bases from V and 1 base from J, with 8 bases in between. CDR3 length equals 15 residues. Written as DNA, the CDR3 is TGTGCCAGCAGCGTAGGCCGGGGTTCTGGAAACACCATATATTTT. It translates to CASSVGRGSGNTIYF.

J is TRBJ2-1 and V is TRBV5-6; 8 bases line up with TRBD2. Germline loops: CDR1 SGHDT, CDR2 YYEEEE. The CDR3 is 13 residues long. After removal of 7 bases from V and 6 bases from J, the junction contained 6 bases not matched to a gene. CDR3 DNA: TGTGCCAGCGCGTCCGGGGGGGGCAATGAGCAGTTCTTC. This sequence encodes CASASGGGNEQFF.

The rearrangement links TRBV16 to TRBJ1-5; D not resolved. Trimming shortened V by 3 bases and J by 5 bases, and 5 bases separated the two germline ends. The CDR3 totals 12 residues. Germline CDR1 and CDR2: KGHSY and FQNENV. The CDR3 DNA reads TGTGCCAGCAGCCAGCTATATCAGCCCCAGCATTTT. It translates to CASSQLYQPQHF.